This TCR beta chain was documented in a study of OX40 agonist ivuxolimab in advanced cancers. Study-wide background: Administration of intravenous ivuxolimab to patients occurred every 2 weeks at 0.01 to 10 mg/kg.

Assay: immunoSEQ multiplex PCR; the TCRdb copy retains only in-frame clones and omits some. This sample has around 110,000 clones, with just under 95% found just once. The CDR3 has 16 residues. Per the germline V gene, CDR1 is SGHNT and CDR2 is YYREEE (reference sequence). The V end lost 0 bases, the J end lost 0 bases, and 11 bases lay between the germline ends. Sequenced material: CD4+ or CD8+ T cells sorted from blood, taken in a trial of the OX40 agonist ivuxolimab. This clonotype originated in an adult with an advanced solid tumor such as melanoma, head and neck, liver or kidney cancer. This chain links TRBV5-4 with TRBJ2-3; tentatively, D is TRBD1 or TRBD2 (5 bases each). As DNA, the CDR3 is TGTGCCAGCAGCTTGGCCCGAGGGGCTAGCACAGATACGCAGTATTTT. This sequence encodes CASSLARGASTDTQYF.